This T cell receptor beta chain is from a study of vaccination and CD4 T cells after COVID-19. Cultured CD4+ T cells had their DNA profiled by the Oncomine TCR Beta short-read assay. Investigators obtained genomic DNA by extraction from cultured CD4+ T cells. Via MiXCR, TCRdb re-called the PCR reads, giving one row per CDR3 protein. The sample has 2,800 or so distinct CDR3 sequences, roughly a quarter seen once. Treatment meaning: roughly 11-day PBMC culture with coronavirus spike peptide pools or control peptides (ViraFEST assay). Gathering of the CD4+ T cells, from the unexposed donor, took place before the COVID-19 pandemic (2011-2018). From germline, CDR1 is SGHNT and CDR2 YENEEA. The CDR3 length is 15 residues. J was trimmed by 8 bases and V by 5 bases; bases with no gene match: 9. Turning to this clonotype: Antigen specificity is unknown.

The V and J genes are TRBV11-3 and TRBJ2-1; 10 bases line up with TRBD2. Input material: CD4+ T cells from blood, cultured in vitro. The sequence was collected from a human donor in good health. Here the CDR3 reads CASSLGLAAGDEQFF. DNA of the CDR3: TGTGCCAGCAGCCTTGGACTAGCGGCAGGTGATGAGCAGTTCTTC.